These T cell receptor beta chains were read from a single sample in a study of HIV-infected patients and healthy controls. TCRdb passed the 5' RACE reads through MiXCR, listing each CDR3 protein once. The table lists some 15,000 distinct CDR3 sequences, 7% of them singletons, with approximately 8% in the top ten. The sequencing input was blood. The receptors derive from an adult in good health. The CDR3 runs from the conserved cysteine through the conserved F or W. A D gene is named only where the DNA matches it firmly. Not all rows give a size; the values are once, few, many and, for expanded clones, a class.

v_gene	j_gene	abundance	d_gene	CDR3aa	CDR3nt
TRBV9	TRBJ1-1	many	.	CASSLHPAENTEAFF	TGTGCCAGCAGCCTCCATCCCGCGGAGAACACTGAAGCTTTCTTT
TRBV6-6	TRBJ1-2	few	.	CASSYVAGNGYTF	TGTGCCAGCAGTTACGTGGCAGGGAATGGCTACACCTTC
TRBV6-2/TRBV6-3	TRBJ1-1	many	.	CASSYPKNTEAFF	TGTGCCAGCAGTTACCCGAAGAACACTGAAGCTTTCTTT
TRBV2	TRBJ1-1	many	.	CASSGGGGAFF	TGTGCCAGCAGTGGGGGAGGGGGAGCTTTCTTT
TRBV7-2	TRBJ2-1	many	.	CASSLIGNEQFF	TGTGCCAGCAGCTTGATAGGGAATGAGCAGTTCTTC
TRBV20-1	TRBJ1-1	few	.	CSARDGGLHTEAFF	TGCAGTGCTAGAGATGGGGGGCTGCACACTGAAGCTTTCTTT
TRBV28	TRBJ1-2	.	.	CASRYGQNLAGYTF	TGTGCCAGCAGATATGGACAGAACTTAGCTGGCTACACCTTC
TRBV19	TRBJ2-4	.	.	CASKEAGGSKNIQYF	TGTGCCAGTAAGGAGGCAGGGGGGAGCAAAAACATTCAGTACTTC
TRBV5-1	TRBJ2-7	.	TRBD2	CASRPSGGHEQYF	TGCGCCAGCCGACCTAGCGGGGGCCACGAGCAGTACTTC
TRBV28	TRBJ1-2	few	TRBD1	CASSTVRTGDLTYGYTF	TGTGCCAGCAGTACAGTACGGACAGGGGATCTGACCTATGGCTACACCTTC
TRBV6-5	TRBJ2-4	.	TRBD2	CASSSGGIFGAKNIQYF	TGTGCCAGCAGTTCCGGGGGGATTTTCGGGGCCAAAAACATTCAGTACTTC
TRBV3-1	TRBJ2-1	medium-sized	.	CASSQGFVWIYNEQFF	TGTGCCAGCAGCCAAGGTTTCGTCTGGATATACAATGAGCAGTTCTTC
TRBV9	TRBJ2-7	many	.	CASSVAWERNEQYF	TGTGCCAGCAGCGTAGCTTGGGAACGAAACGAGCAGTACTTC
TRBV5-1	TRBJ2-3	many	TRBD1	CASRPGTGTTSSTDTQYF	TGCGCCAGCAGGCCCGGGACAGGTACCACTTCTAGCACAGATACGCAGTATTTT
TRBV6-4	TRBJ2-1	medium-sized	.	CASSPRDGRGPYNEQFF	TGTGCCAGCAGTCCCAGGGACGGTCGGGGGCCATACAATGAGCAGTTCTTC
TRBV3-1	TRBJ2-1	many	.	CASSHAKGAGRNEQFF	TGTGCCAGCAGCCACGCCAAGGGGGCGGGACGCAATGAGCAGTTCTTC
TRBV7-2	TRBJ1-3	.	.	CASSPQTGLDAGNTIYF	TGTGCCAGCAGCCCACAAACCGGGTTAGACGCTGGAAACACCATATATTTT
TRBV4-2	TRBJ1-2	many	.	CASSQERGGYTF	TGTGCCAGCAGCCAAGAGAGGGGGGGCTACACCTTC
TRBV12-3/TRBV12-4	TRBJ2-2	many	.	CASSLARHTGELFF	TGTGCCAGCAGTTTAGCTAGGCACACCGGGGAGCTGTTTTTT
TRBV27	TRBJ2-7	many	.	CASSFGTSEEQYF	TGTGCCAGCAGTTTCGGGACTTCGGAAGAGCAGTACTTC
TRBV7-2	TRBJ1-1	many	TRBD1	CASSPRAGGTEAFF	TGTGCCAGCAGCCCCAGGGCAGGGGGAACTGAAGCTTTCTTT
TRBV12-3/TRBV12-4	TRBJ2-4	many	TRBD2	CASRRGLGDIQYF	TGTGCCAGCAGGAGGGGACTAGGAGACATTCAGTACTTC
TRBV12-3/TRBV12-4	TRBJ2-5	.	TRBD2	CASSFRLAGDPETQYF	TGTGCCAGCAGTTTCAGACTAGCGGGCGACCCAGAGACCCAGTACTTC
TRBV19	TRBJ2-2	.	TRBD1	CASSIQGAMTPGELFF	TGTGCCAGTAGTATCCAGGGGGCGATGACCCCCGGGGAGCTGTTTTTT
TRBV20-1	TRBJ2-7	.	.	CSARDPTSIYEQYF	TGCAGTGCTAGAGATCCGACTAGTATCTACGAGCAGTACTTC
TRBV11-2	TRBJ1-4	many	.	CASSPGAESEKLFF	TGTGCCAGCAGCCCGGGGGCGGAAAGTGAAAAACTGTTTTTT
TRBV5-4	TRBJ2-5	many	TRBD2	CASSLDPTSTEGETQYF	TGTGCCAGCAGCCTGGACCCGACTAGCACCGAAGGGGAGACCCAGTACTTC
TRBV20-1	TRBJ2-7	many	.	CSAPQTSYEQYF	TGCAGTGCTCCCCAGACTAGCTACGAGCAGTACTTC
TRBV11-1	TRBJ2-5	.	TRBD2	CASSSSGTSGGLEETQYF	TGTGCCAGCAGCTCTTCCGGGACTAGCGGGGGGCTGGAAGAGACCCAGTACTTC
TRBV14	TRBJ1-4	many	.	CASSHFATNEKLFF	TGTGCCAGCAGCCACTTTGCAACTAATGAAAAACTGTTTTTT
TRBV20-1	TRBJ1-5	many	.	CSARESSQPQHF	TGCAGTGCTAGGGAGAGTTCCCAGCCCCAGCATTTT
TRBV15	TRBJ1-6	.	.	CATSRDTAGTGSPLHF	TGTGCCACCAGCAGAGATACGGCAGGGACTGGGTCACCCCTCCACTTT
TRBV24-1	TRBJ2-2	many	.	CATSDLRTGRRTGELFF	TGTGCCACCAGTGATTTGCGAACAGGGCGGCGCACCGGGGAGCTGTTTTTT
TRBV5-4	TRBJ1-1	medium-sized	TRBD1	CASSPRQGSNTEAFF	TGTGCCAGCAGCCCCAGACAGGGATCCAACACTGAAGCTTTCTTT
TRBV20-1	TRBJ1-2	.	.	CSALDSSRSYGYTF	TGCAGTGCGCTGGACAGTTCAAGGTCCTATGGCTACACCTTC
TRBV5-5	TRBJ1-1	many	.	CASSLYGGNTEAFF	TGTGCCAGCAGCTTATATGGAGGGAACACTGAAGCTTTCTTT
TRBV12-3/TRBV12-4	TRBJ1-2	.	TRBD1	CASRQGGYTF	TGTGCCAGCAGACAGGGGGGCTACACCTTC
TRBV29-1	TRBJ2-4	medium-sized	TRBD1	CSVADGQARLKNIQYF	TGCAGCGTTGCGGACGGACAGGCCCGTCTCAAAAACATTCAGTACTTC
TRBV7-3	TRBJ1-4	many	TRBD1	CASSPRGRGDEKLFF	TGTGCCAGCAGCCCCAGGGGGCGCGGCGATGAAAAACTGTTTTTT
TRBV18	TRBJ2-3	medium-sized	.	CASSPSLTDTQYF	TGTGCCAGCTCACCATCCCTCACAGATACGCAGTATTTT
TRBV6-5	TRBJ2-5	many	.	CASRKTGSRETQYF	TGTGCCAGCAGAAAGACAGGTTCGCGGGAGACCCAGTACTTC
TRBV12-3/TRBV12-4	TRBJ2-3	few	TRBD2	CASSSRLAASTDTQYF	TGTGCCAGCAGTTCCCGGCTAGCGGCTAGCACAGATACGCAGTATTTT
TRBV5-6	TRBJ1-2	medium-sized	.	CASSFPFRGDYGYTF	TGTGCCAGCAGCTTTCCGTTTAGGGGCGACTATGGCTACACCTTC